One sample yielded the 7 T cell receptor beta chains listed below, sequenced in a study of metastatic and nonmetastatic thyroid tumors. Using MiXCR, TCRdb re-called clones from the PCR reads. In the table there are about 53,000 clones, 20% to 25% of which are singletons. No patient received treatment before thyroid surgery. The sequencing sample was made of blood. The source of these receptors is a female donor with papillary thyroid cancer or a benign thyroid nodule (not recorded which). Some clones in this sample may be carry-over from other donors' samples.

This clone was seen many times. The chain combines TRBV9 with TRBJ1-6; 7 bases match TRBD1. This CDR3 has 15 residues. The junction had 9 bases not matched to a gene; V was cut back by 2 bases and J by 10 bases. Germline CDR1 SGDLS, CDR2 YYNGEE. CDR3 sequence reads: CASSVSGTEGSPLHF. In DNA form, the CDR3 reads TGTGCCAGCAGCGTTTCCGGGACAGAGGGATCACCCCTCCACTTT.

The V and J genes are TRBV27 and TRBJ2-7; D possibly uses TRBD1 or TRBD2 (5 bases each). Trimming pared 6 bases from V and 4 bases from J, leaving 19 bases between. The CDR3 has 15 amino acids. The germline V gene has CDR1 MNHEY and CDR2 SMNVEV (reference sequence). Here the CDR3 DNA reads TGTGCCAGCAGGGCGGAAATTAGTGGGGGATACGAGCAGTACTTC. It codes for CASRAEISGGYEQYF.

The chain links TRBV30 to TRBJ1-4; 8 bases map to TRBD1. V trimming: 6 bases; J trimming: 4 bases; junction bases outside the gene matches: 10. CDR3 length: 15 amino acids. Germline lookup yields CDR1 GTSNPN and CDR2 SVGIG (reference sequence). The DNA for the CDR3 is TGTGCCTGTCCTCCGGGACAGGTTCTTAATGAAAAACTGTTTTTT. It specifies CACPPGQVLNEKLFF.

This clone was seen at least ten times. The chain links TRBV19 to TRBJ2-1, with D uncertain. The V gene lost 5 bases and the J gene lost 0 bases, with 8 bases spanning the gap. The CDR3 is 14 amino acids. The germline CDR1 and CDR2 sequences are LNHDA and SQIVND (reference sequence). This chain's CDR3 is CASSSQHSYNEQFF. The CDR3 bases are TGTGCCAGTAGTTCCCAGCACTCCTACAATGAGCAGTTCTTC.

This clone was counted ten times or more. V usage is TRBV29-1 and J usage is TRBJ1-2; 9 bases align to TRBD1. This CDR3 has 12 residues. V shed 8 bases, J shed 5 bases, and the junction held 6 bases outside the gene matches. Germline-derived CDR1 and CDR2 are SQVTM and ANQGSEA. CDR3: CSLDRGGYGYTF. The CDR3 region has the DNA TGCAGCCTGGACAGGGGCGGATATGGCTACACCTTC.

About this clone: This clone may be a read error of a much larger clone one base away. The same CDR3 also results from other DNA sequences found in this sample. The genes are TRBV20-1 and TRBJ2-1, with D unclear. Germline V gene data show CDR1 as DFQATT and CDR2 as SNEGSKA (reference sequence). CDR3 length equals 12 residues. Trimming took off 6 bases at V and 8 bases at J, with 14 bases between the two ends. The CDR3 is CSALRTGDEQFF. Here the CDR3 DNA reads TGCAGTGCACTACGGACGGGCGATGAGCAGTTCTTC.

This clone has at least ten counts. The chain couples TRBV28 to TRBJ1-5; no firm D call. This CDR3 region has 14 residues. The V and J ends lost 6 bases and 5 bases respectively, with 14 bases between them. Per the germline V gene, CDR1 is MDHEN and CDR2 is SYDVKM. This CDR3 is CASRFIVGYQPQHF. The CDR3 nucleotides read TGTGCCAGCAGGTTCATTGTGGGCTATCAGCCCCAGCATTTT.